This is a list of T cell receptor beta chains from one sample in a study of blood T cell repertoires in COVID-19. The protocol was immunoSEQ multiplex PCR, while the TCRdb copy is restricted to in-frame clones and leaves out a portion. The sample lists just over 650,000 clones, 70% to 90% occurring once. The material sequenced was peripheral blood. These receptors were collected from a woman younger than 35 with acute or convalescent COVID-19. Each CDR3 is given with its conserved first and last residue. A D gene is named only where the DNA matches it firmly. Clone size is not always given. Where it is, it says once, few, many or a class for expanded clones.

-	-	TRBV18	TRBJ1-1	CASSPERQTEAFF	TGTGCCAGCTCACCCGAGAGACAGACTGAAGCTTTCTTT
-	TRBD1	TRBV2	TRBJ1-2	CASRRLRGPQYGYTF	TGTGCCAGCCGTCGCCTCAGGGGGCCTCAGTATGGCTACACCTTC
-	-	TRBV12-3/TRBV12-4	TRBJ2-7	CASSFPGPGEQYF	TGTGCCAGCAGTTTTCCGGGTCCGGGAGAGCAGTACTTC
-	TRBD1	TRBV19	TRBJ2-1	CASMTGGFNEQFF	TGTGCCAGTATGACAGGGGGGTTTAATGAGCAGTTCTTC
-	TRBD1	TRBV9	TRBJ1-2	CASSVETGKNGYTF	TGTGCCAGCAGCGTAGAGACAGGGAAAAATGGCTACACCTTC
-	-	TRBV4-3	TRBJ1-2	CASSQGQTSNYGYTF	TGCGCCAGCAGCCAAGGACAGACCTCTAACTATGGCTACACCTTC
-	-	TRBV4-2	TRBJ1-2	CASSQGLEQGNGYTF	TGTGCCAGCAGCCAAGGGCTTGAACAGGGCAACGGCTACACCTTC
few	-	TRBV6-4	TRBJ2-3	CASSEGSVSTDTQYF	TGTGCCAGCAGTGAGGGTAGCGTTAGCACAGATACGCAGTATTTT
-	-	TRBV12-3/TRBV12-4	TRBJ2-5	CASSFQGMETQYF	TGTGCCAGCAGTTTTCAGGGGATGGAGACCCAGTACTTC
-	-	TRBV6-5	TRBJ1-3	CASKGAGNTIYF	TGTGCCAGCAAAGGGGCAGGAAACACCATATATTTT
-	-	TRBV19	TRBJ1-1	CASSIGGGAEAFF	TGTGCCAGTAGTATTGGTGGGGGGGCTGAAGCTTTCTTT
-	-	TRBV5-1	TRBJ2-7	CASSNSLGGAKLSQYF	TGCGCCAGCAGCAACTCCCTAGGGGGGGCAAAATTGTCGCAGTACTTC
-	-	TRBV7-2	TRBJ2-3	CARITPTRVEVDTQYF	TGTGCCAGGATAACCCCTACCCGGGTGGAAGTAGATACGCAGTATTTT
-	-	TRBV12-3/TRBV12-4	TRBJ1-2	CASSLKGLYGYTF	TGTGCCAGCAGTTTGAAGGGGCTCTATGGCTACACCTTC
-	TRBD1	TRBV9	TRBJ1-2	CASSVRGQANGYTF	TGTGCCAGCAGCGTAAGGGGGCAGGCCAACGGCTACACCTTC
-	TRBD1	TRBV5-6	TRBJ1-2	CASSLVDRGYGYTF	TGTGCCAGCAGCTTGGTGGACAGGGGCTATGGCTACACCTTC
-	TRBD1	TRBV4-3	TRBJ2-2	CASSRLTGAAGELFF	TGCGCCAGCAGCCGATTGACAGGGGCGGCCGGGGAGCTGTTTTTT
-	-	TRBV6-1	TRBJ1-1	CASSEASGTEAFF	TGTGCCAGCAGTGAAGCGAGCGGGACTGAAGCTTTCTTT
-	TRBD1	TRBV6-5	TRBJ1-6	CASSRGQPYEKFHF	TGTGCCAGCAGTCGGGGACAGCCCTACGAAAAGTTCCACTTT
-	-	TRBV27	TRBJ1-2	CASSSGNGYTF	TGTGCCAGCAGTTCCGGGAATGGCTACACCTTC
-	-	TRBV2	TRBJ1-1	CASSPPQGAPNTEAFF	TGTGCCAGCAGTCCCCCACAAGGGGCCCCGAACACTGAAGCTTTCTTT
-	-	TRBV5-5	TRBJ1-4	CASSFRDSENEKLFF	TGTGCCAGCAGCTTCCGGGACTCTGAAAATGAAAAACTGTTTTTT
-	-	TRBV9	TRBJ2-5	CASSVGGEETQYF	TGTGCCAGCAGCGTAGGGGGGGAGGAGACCCAGTACTTC
-	TRBD2	TRBV5-1	TRBJ2-1	CASSEQLGLAGYNEQFF	TGCGCCAGCAGCGAACAGCTCGGACTAGCGGGGTACAATGAGCAGTTCTTC
-	-	TRBV27	TRBJ2-7	CASSLRGSYEQYF	TGTGCCAGCAGTTTAAGGGGGTCCTACGAGCAGTACTTC
-	TRBD1	TRBV24-1	TRBJ2-1	CATSDPAGQDYNEQFF	TGTGCCACCAGTGATCCCGCGGGACAGGACTACAATGAGCAGTTCTTC
-	-	TRBV4-3	TRBJ1-1	CASSQGTFTAAFF	TGCGCCAGCAGCCAAGGAACTTTTACCGCGGCTTTCTTT
once	TRBD1	TRBV5-1	TRBJ1-1	CASSLAPRGQGMAFF	TGCGCCAGCAGCTTGGCCCCCAGGGGGCAAGGGATGGCTTTCTTT
-	TRBD2	TRBV3-1/TRBV3-2	TRBJ2-2	CASSYTGLAFTGELFF	TGTGCCAGCAGCTATACGGGACTAGCCTTCACCGGGGAGCTGTTTTTT
-	TRBD2	TRBV12-3/TRBV12-4	TRBJ2-1	CASSLSGGNEQFF	TGTGCCAGCAGTTTATCGGGGGGAAATGAGCAGTTCTTC
-	TRBD2	TRBV3-1/TRBV3-2	TRBJ2-7	CASSRGEGLYEQYF	TGTGCCAGCAGCCGGGGGGAGGGCTTATACGAGCAGTACTTC
-	-	TRBV5-6	TRBJ1-4	CASRPGGAGEKLFF	TGTGCCAGCAGGCCGGGGGGCGCGGGTGAAAAACTGTTTTTT
-	TRBD2	TRBV2	TRBJ2-3	CASSGLAHSTDTQYF	TGTGCCAGCAGTGGACTAGCCCATAGCACAGATACGCAGTATTTT